This TCR beta chain was profiled in a study of T-cell memory formation after mild COVID-19. TCRdb ran MiXCR on the 5' RACE reads and lists one entry per CDR3 protein. The sample has roughly 310,000 distinct CDR3 sequences, 15% seen once. CDR3 length: 18 amino acids. V dropped 3 bases and J dropped 3; count of bases not matched to a gene: 12. The germline V gene encodes CDR1 LGHNA and CDR2 YSLEER. The V call is TRBV4-3, the J call TRBJ2-3; 10 bases are shared with TRBD2. This TCR was recovered from a man younger than 30 who had mild COVID-19 (a few samples of this study predate the infection). Cell type and time point are not known. What was sequenced was PBMCs or a T cell subset sorted from them (not recorded which). This chain's CDR3 is CASSQGSGGVLSTDTQYF. For the CDR3, the DNA is TGCGCCAGCAGCCAGGGGAGCGGGGGGGTTTTAAGTACAGATACGCAGTATTTT.